This T cell receptor beta chain was recovered during a study of TIL therapy for anti-PD-1-resistant metastatic lung cancer. The wider study: Tumor harvest preceded PD-1/PD-L1 blockade, followed by nivolumab treatment. Tumors had a median PD-L1 proportion score of around 6.4%. A few tumors were EGFR-mutant and two were ALK-rearranged.

Time point here: pre-treatment sample, taken before nivolumab and TIL therapy. The immunoSEQ assay was v3. Each library reached 1.9 million or so read pairs, or about 4.5-6.5 million at deep level. TCRdb's copy holds only in-frame clones and misses some; the assay was immunoSEQ multiplex PCR. Of just under 60,000 clones listed, around 70% were seen once; the top ten hold 1.8%. This CDR3 contains 14 residues. Germline trimming cut 1 base from V and 5 bases from J; bases unmatched to any gene: 5. Germline V gene lookup returns CDR1 KGHSH and CDR2 LQKENI. The chain is built from TRBV18 and TRBJ2-7; 7 bases agree with TRBD1. The receptor comes from a person between 25 and 79 years old with non-small cell lung cancer. The sequenced sample was blood, obtained at baseline. CDR3 in DNA: TGTGCCAGCTCACCACGACAGGGCAGCGACGAGCAGTACTTC. It translates to CASSPRQGSDEQYF.